These 15 T cell receptor beta chains were sequenced from one sample in a study of blood T cell repertoires in COVID-19. Sequencing used immunoSEQ multiplex PCR; TCRdb keeps in-frame clones, though not all of them. The sample includes some 78,000 clones, almost 90% of them seen just once. What was sequenced was peripheral blood. The receptor source for this set is a woman older than 75 with active or convalescent COVID-19.

V usage is TRBV6-5 and J usage is TRBJ2-7, with D perhaps matching TRBD1 (6 bases). CDR3 size: 16 residues. With 0 bases removed from V and 5 bases from J, the gap between germline ends came to 17 bases. Germline assignment: CDR1 MNHEY and CDR2 SVGAGI. The CDR3 sequence is CASSYSQGWTQNEQYF. The CDR3 DNA is TGTGCCAGCAGTTACTCGCAGGGGTGGACTCAAAACGAGCAGTACTTC.

The rearrangement links TRBV5-6 to TRBJ2-3, with no clear D. Trimming took 0 bases from V and 0 from J, leaving 8 bases between them. From germline, CDR1 is SGHDT and CDR2 YYEEEE. This CDR3 is built from 15 residues. In nucleotides, the CDR3 is TGTGCCAGCAGCTTGGGACTGGCTAGCACAGATACGCAGTATTTT. Protein sequence: CASSLGLASTDTQYF.

This chain links TRBV9 with TRBJ1-2, with D possibly matching TRBD1 (6 bases). With 2 bases removed from V and 6 bases from J, the gap between germline ends came to 14 bases. This CDR3 has 14 residues. Germline values: CDR1 SGDLS, CDR2 YYNGEE. In nucleotides, the CDR3 is TGTGCCAGCAGCGTTCGGAACAGGGATGATGGCTACACCTTC. The encoded protein is CASSVRNRDDGYTF.

This chain joins TRBV24-1 and TRBJ2-3; TRBD2 might be the D (5 bases). This CDR3 spans 14 amino acids. CDR1 is KGHDR, CDR2 SFDVKD, per germline. Trimming shortened V by 1 base and J by 6 bases, and 10 bases separated the two germline ends. The CDR3 loop reads CATSDFLPGDTQYF. CDR3 bases: TGTGCCACCAGTGATTTTTTGCCGGGGGATACGCAGTATTTT.

The chain links TRBV7-3 to TRBJ2-1; perhaps TRBD2 as D (5 bases). CDR3 length equals 18 residues. V was pared by 0 bases and J by 6 bases, with 21 bases between. Per the germline V gene, CDR1 is SGHTA and CDR2 is FQGTGA. CDR3 region: CASSLTSAGGRWGNEQFF. In DNA, the CDR3 is TGTGCCAGCAGCTTAACTAGCGCGGGTGGGAGATGGGGCAATGAGCAGTTCTTC.

This chain uses TRBV9 with TRBJ1-4, with D hard to call. The V end was cut by 1 base, the J end by 5 bases, with 12 bases between. The CDR3 totals 15 residues. Germline CDR1 and CDR2: SGDLS and YYNGEE. CDR3 DNA sequence: TGTGCCAGCAGCGTACTCCCCGGAGGGAATGAAAAACTGTTTTTT. Amino acids: CASSVLPGGNEKLFF.

In this sample, this clone turned up once. The chain carries TRBV11-2 and TRBJ2-7, with 8 bases that match TRBD2. This CDR3 is built from 16 residues. The V and J ends lost 0 bases and 6 bases, in that order; junction bases with no gene match: 10. Germline V gives CDR1 SGHAT, CDR2 FQNNGV. Here the CDR3 DNA reads TGTGCCAGCAGCTTAGAACCAGCGGGAGCAGTTGGCGAGCAGTACTTC. It yields the protein CASSLEPAGAVGEQYF.

The rearrangement joins TRBV25-1 to TRBJ1-3; D is ambiguous. Trimming took off 0 bases at V and 13 bases at J, with 10 bases between the two ends. The CDR3 runs 12 residues. Germline V CDR1 and CDR2: MGHDK, SYGVNS. CDR3 loop: CASSEYSRPIYF. CDR3 coding DNA: TGTGCCAGCAGTGAATACTCGCGTCCGATATATTTT.

In DNA, the CDR3 is TGTGCCAGCAGCTTCCACAGGGGCGGTGAGCAGTTCTTC. This translates into CASSFHRGGEQFF. The chain is built from TRBV7-8 and TRBJ2-1, with 7 positions matching TRBD1. The CDR3 has 13 residues. In germline, CDR1 is SGHVS, CDR2 FQNEAQ. V was pared by 3 bases and J by 9 bases, with 5 bases of the junction left unmatched.

V and J are TRBV4-3 and TRBJ2-1; 7 bases match TRBD2. CDR1 and CDR2 from the germline V gene are LGHNA and YSLEER. The CDR3 contains 18 residues. J lost 5 bases, V lost 1 base, and 14 bases had no gene match. The DNA for the CDR3 is TGCGCCAGCAGCCAAGGGGTTGGGGGAGCGGGAAAGGACAATGAGCAGTTCTTC. It translates to CASSQGVGGAGKDNEQFF.

This chain links TRBV28 with TRBJ2-3, with 7 bases matching TRBD2. With 4 bases clipped from V and 6 bases from J, the junction kept 4 bases outside the gene matches. CDR1 is MDHEN and CDR2 is SYDVKM in the germline V gene. This CDR3 region has 13 residues. The DNA of the CDR3 is TGTGCCAGCAGTTCGGGGGGAGGGGATACGCAGTATTTT. Protein: CASSSGGGDTQYF. The complete variable domain, with remaining parts taken from reference TRBV28 and TRBJ2-3, reads DVKVTQSSRYLVKRTGEKVFLECVQDMDHENMFWYRQDPGLGLRLIYFSYDVKMKEKGDIPEGYSVSREKKERFSLILESASTNQTSMYLCASSSGGGDTQYFGPGTRLTVL.

The chain has TRBV7-3 and TRBJ2-1, with TRBD1 as a possible D gene (7 bases). Per the germline V gene, CDR1 is SGHTA and CDR2 is FQGTGA. V was clipped by 5 bases and J by 6 bases, with 14 bases between them. The CDR3 loop spans 14 amino acids. The CDR3, as DNA: TGTGCCAGCAGCCAGGGGGTAGCGGTCAATGAGCAGTTCTTC. Translating it yields CASSQGVAVNEQFF.

The chain carries TRBV9 and TRBJ2-5; TRBD2 agrees at 9 bases. Trimming cost V 0 bases and J 6 bases; bases outside gene matches: 9. The V gene's germline CDR1 is SGDLS and CDR2 YYNGEE. There are 16 residues in the CDR3. The DNA of the CDR3 is TGTGCCAGCAGCGTAGCTACGGCGGGAGGGCGTCAGACCCAGTACTTC. Its translation is CASSVATAGGRQTQYF.

The chain uses TRBV15 and TRBJ1-4; D is uncertain. Per the germline V gene, CDR1 is LNHNV and CDR2 is YYDKDF (reference sequence). The V and J ends lost 0 bases and 8 bases respectively, with 10 bases between them. This CDR3 contains 14 residues. CDR3 in amino acids: CATSRDVSMEKLFF. The CDR3 DNA sequence: TGTGCCACCAGCAGAGATGTGTCCATGGAAAAACTGTTTTTT.

This clone was seen more than once but under ten times. The chain is built from TRBV6-6 and TRBJ1-3; no firm D call. CDR1 MNHNY and CDR2 SVGAGI come from the germline V gene (reference sequence). The CDR3 contains 14 residues. V dropped 7 bases and J dropped 0 bases, with 10 bases sitting between them. CDR3 loop: CASTQRFSGNTIYF. CDR3 bases: TGTGCCAGCACCCAGAGGTTCTCTGGAAACACCATATATTTT.